A selection of T cell receptor beta chains follows, all from one sample in a study of vaccination and CD4 T cells after COVID-19. TCRdb recomputed calls from the PCR reads with MiXCR, one row per CDR3 protein. Found here are 5,000 to 6,500 distinct CDR3 sequences, 34% of them singletons; the top ten hold around a third. Their antigens are not known. The material was CD4+ T cells from blood, cultured in vitro, obtained after SARS-CoV-2 vaccination. The source is a human donor who had recovered from COVID-19. Each CDR3 is given with its conserved first and last residue. A D gene is named only where the DNA matches it firmly. Clone size, where shown, is once, few, many, or a class for clones that have expanded.

V gene	J gene	D gene	clone size	CDR3 DNA	CDR3 protein
TRBV2	TRBJ2-3	-	-	TGTGCCACCAGGGACCGCACAGATACGCAGTATTTT	CATRDRTDTQYF
TRBV4-1	TRBJ2-7	-	-	TGCGCCAGCAGCCAAGATCCACATCCCCTCTCCTACGAGCAGTACTTC	CASSQDPHPLSYEQYF
TRBV19	TRBJ2-3	TRBD2	-	TGTGCCAGTTCTAGCGGCCGCACAGATACGCAGTATTTT	CASSSGRTDTQYF
TRBV27	TRBJ2-2	TRBD2	-	TGTGCCAGCAGTTTAGTTTTGGGAGGGGCCGGGGAGCTGTTTTTT	CASSLVLGGAGELFF
TRBV6-1	TRBJ1-2	TRBD1	-	TGTGCCAGCAGATCATCGGACAGGGGGCTTAACTATGGCTACACCTTC	CASRSSDRGLNYGYTF
TRBV24-1	TRBJ2-7	-	few	TGTGCCACCAGTGCCCCCCGTCGGCCAGTTTACGAGCAGTACTTC	CATSAPRRPVYEQYF
TRBV20-1	TRBJ2-5	TRBD2	few	TGCAGTGCTGGGCCGGGGGGCCAAGAGACCCAGTACTTC	CSAGPGGQETQYF
TRBV19	TRBJ1-5	-	few	TGTGCCAGTAGTGCCCCAGGGTATGGGAATCAGCCCCAGCATTTT	CASSAPGYGNQPQHF
TRBV18	TRBJ2-1	TRBD1	-	TGTGCCAGCTCCCCACAGGGACAGGGCTACAATGAGCAGTTCTTC	CASSPQGQGYNEQFF
TRBV18	TRBJ2-5	TRBD2	once	TGTGCCAGCTCACCCGTCCCGCGGGCTAGCGGGATGCCAGAGACCCAGTACTTC	CASSPVPRASGMPETQYF
TRBV6-5	TRBJ1-5	TRBD1	medium-sized	TGTGCCAGCAGTTCAGACAGGGGGCATCAGCCCCAGCATTTT	CASSSDRGHQPQHF
TRBV9	TRBJ2-6	-	once	TGTGCCAGCAGCGTAGCAGGGAGAGGGGCCAACGTCCTGACTTTC	CASSVAGRGANVLTF
TRBV20-1	TRBJ2-7	TRBD1	-	TGCAGTGCTAGAGATTGGGGACGACAGGGGGGGAGCTACGAGCAGTACTTC	CSARDWGRQGGSYEQYF
TRBV6-4	TRBJ2-2	-	-	TGTGCCAGCAGTGAGAGACTAGCGAACACCGGGGAGCTGTTTTTT	CASSERLANTGELFF
TRBV30	TRBJ1-5	-	-	TGTGCGATCGGGGCCTGGGGCAATCAGCCCCAGCATTTT	CAIGAWGNQPQHF
TRBV20-1	TRBJ2-1	TRBD2	-	TGCAGTGCTAGAGCGGCGGGAGTTACCTCCTACAATGAGCAGTTCTTC	CSARAAGVTSYNEQFF
TRBV7-8	TRBJ2-7	TRBD1	few	TGTGCCAGCAGCTCTAAGACAGGGGGCAGCTACGAGCAGTACTTC	CASSSKTGGSYEQYF
TRBV27	TRBJ1-3	TRBD1	-	TGTACCAGCAGTACTACAGGGGCGCCCGGAAACACCATATATTTT	CTSSTTGAPGNTIYF
TRBV28	TRBJ2-6	-	-	TGTGCCAGCAGTCTGGCGCGGGGGCCCTCTGGGGCCAACGTCCTGACTTTC	CASSLARGPSGANVLTF
TRBV6-5	TRBJ2-7	TRBD2	-	TGTGCCAGCAGTTGGGAGGGGTACGAGCAGTACTTC	CASSWEGYEQYF
TRBV20-1	TRBJ2-3	-	few	TGCAGTGCTAGAGGCTTACAGGGCCTACCCTCCACAGATACGCAGTATTTT	CSARGLQGLPSTDTQYF
TRBV10-2	TRBJ2-7	-	-	TGCGCCAACAGTGAGTCGGGCAGGAGGTACGAGCAGTACTTC	CANSESGRRYEQYF
TRBV7-4	TRBJ2-7	-	medium-sized	TGTGCCAGCAGCTTAGCGACCCGCGAAAACTCCTACGAGCAGTACTTC	CASSLATRENSYEQYF
TRBV20-1	TRBJ2-1	-	few	TGCAGTGCTAGAGCCCCCTTGCGGGACTACAATGAGCAGTTCTTC	CSARAPLRDYNEQFF
TRBV20-1	TRBJ2-5	TRBD2	hyperexpanded	TGCAGTGCTAGAGAGCGGCTAGCGGACCCCTGGGGGACCCAGTACTTC	CSARERLADPWGTQYF
TRBV7-9	TRBJ2-1	-	-	TGTGCCAGCAGCGTCTCGGGAGCGGGACATAGTAATGAGCAGTTCTTC	CASSVSGAGHSNEQFF
TRBV2	TRBJ2-5	-	-	TGTGCCAGCACCGAGACGCGGACACCCTTTCAAGAGACCCAGTACTTC	CASTETRTPFQETQYF
TRBV12-3/TRBV12-4	TRBJ2-1	-	-	TGTGCCAGCAGTCCCGGACAAGACAGTTACTCCCCCCTGATTAGCTCCTACAATGAGCAGTTCTTC	CASSPGQDSYSPLISSYNEQFF
TRBV2	TRBJ2-3	TRBD2	-	TGTGCCAGCAGTTTTTCGGGACTAGGCACAGATACGCAGTATTTT	CASSFSGLGTDTQYF
TRBV19	TRBJ2-1	-	-	TGTGCCAGTAGTTCCTCTAGGAGCTCCTACAATGAGCAGTTCTTC	CASSSSRSSYNEQFF
TRBV20-1	TRBJ2-7	-	few	TGCAGTGCTAGAGTTGTAGGGTACCCTAGGCACTACGAGCAGTACTTC	CSARVVGYPRHYEQYF
TRBV24-1	TRBJ2-7	TRBD2	-	TGTGCCACCAGTGAACCCGGGACTAGCGGCACCTACGAGCAGTACTTC	CATSEPGTSGTYEQYF
TRBV29-1	TRBJ1-1	TRBD1	few	TGCAGCGTTGTGGGGTTACAGGGGGACACTGAAGCTTTCTTT	CSVVGLQGDTEAFF
TRBV7-9	TRBJ1-2	-	-	TGTACCAGCAGCTTAGCGTTACAAAGTCATAGCCGCGGCTACACCTTC	CTSSLALQSHSRGYTF
TRBV7-7	TRBJ2-7	TRBD1	few	TGTGCCAGCAGCCTGGACAGGGGGCGCGAGCAGTACTTC	CASSLDRGREQYF
TRBV27	TRBJ1-2	-	few	TGTGCCAGCAGTTTCAGGCAGGGCTATGGCTACACCTTC	CASSFRQGYGYTF
TRBV27	TRBJ1-1	-	-	TGTGCCAGCAGTGTCGTCCAGGGGAAGGTGGCCGCTTTCTTT	CASSVVQGKVAAFF
TRBV6-1	TRBJ2-5	-	-	TGTGCCAGCAGTGAGAAAGGGGCCCCGGAGACCCAGTGCTTC	CASSEKGAPETQCF
TRBV2	TRBJ2-5	TRBD2	few	TGTGCCAGCAGCGCGGGACTAGCGGCGGAGACCCAGTACTTC	CASSAGLAAETQYF
TRBV25-1	TRBJ1-2	-	few	TGTGCCAGCAGTGAACGGTCGTCTAACTATGGCTACACCTTC	CASSERSSNYGYTF
TRBV30	TRBJ2-2	-	-	TGTGCCTGGAGTAAGGCCCCCGGGGAGCTGTTTTTT	CAWSKAPGELFF
TRBV20-1	TRBJ1-1	-	few	TGCAGTACTCCTTGGGGGTTTAACACTGAAGCTTTCTTT	CSTPWGFNTEAFF
TRBV5-8	TRBJ1-2	TRBD1	-	TGTGCCAGCAGCTATAACGCGGGACAGCGGAACTATGGCTACACCTTC	CASSYNAGQRNYGYTF
TRBV6-1	TRBJ1-5	-	few	TGTGCCAGCACCCCTGGCAGCCTGGGTAGCAATCAGCCCCAGCATTTT	CASTPGSLGSNQPQHF
TRBV5-4	TRBJ1-1	-	-	TGTGCCAGCAGCTCTTCCCGGGACAATGAAGCTTTCTTT	CASSSSRDNEAFF
TRBV19	TRBJ1-5	-	few	TGTGCCAGTAGCCCAGAGCTAGGGAATCAGCCCCAGCATTTT	CASSPELGNQPQHF
TRBV21-1	TRBJ1-6	-	medium-sized	TGTGCCAGCAGCAAGGACAGACCTAATTCACCCCTCCACTTT	CASSKDRPNSPLHF
TRBV20-1	TRBJ2-4	-	-	TGCAGTGCCCCGCCGGCCTTAGCCAAAAACATTCAGTACTTC	CSAPPALAKNIQYF
TRBV7-2	TRBJ2-3	-	few	TGTGCCAGCAGCTCCAATACAGATACGCAGTATTTT	CASSSNTDTQYF
TRBV7-9	TRBJ1-2	TRBD1	-	TGTGCCAGCAGCTCAATCCGGGACAGGGGAATGGATGGCTACACCTTC	CASSSIRDRGMDGYTF
TRBV5-4	TRBJ1-1	-	few	TGTGCCAGCAGCTTGGTCGGACAAGAAGCTTTCTTT	CASSLVGQEAFF
TRBV2	TRBJ2-2	TRBD2	once	TGTGCCAGCAGTGGGGGGGGGACTAGGCACACCGGGGAGCTGTTTTTT	CASSGGGTRHTGELFF
TRBV30	TRBJ2-7	-	-	TGTGCCTGGAGTGGGGAGATAGAGCAGTACTTC	CAWSGEIEQYF
TRBV6-1	TRBJ1-3	-	-	TGTGCCAGCAGTGCGTTTGAGGATAGCTCTGGAAACACCATATATTTT	CASSAFEDSSGNTIYF